The clone carrying this T cell receptor (beta chain) was seen ten or more times. The antigen is not known. The use of a sample-barcoded 5' primer and a J-beta primer mix characterized a second PCR of roughly 6 to 11 cycles. TCRdb re-derived calls from the 5' RACE reads in MiXCR, one entry per CDR3 protein. The sample lists 1.5 million to 2 million distinct CDR3 sequences; around half were seen once. The data were taken from a study of blood T cells in healthy people across ages. Whole-study results and caveats: Older age coincided with a roughly linear decline in TCR beta diversity per million T cells.

This CDR3 spans 16 amino acids. The V and J ends lost 4 bases and 0 bases, in that order; junction bases with no gene match: 3. The germline CDR1 and CDR2 sequences are MGHRA and YSYEKL. Donors gave roughly 9.1 milliliters of peripheral blood apiece. The chain combines TRBV4-1 with TRBJ2-7, with 13 bases aligning to TRBD2. This clonotype originated in a middle-aged woman in good health. Sequenced material: blood. The CDR3 DNA follows: TGCGCCAGCAGCCGCGGACTAGCGGGGGTCTCCTACGAGCAGTACTTC. Amino acids: CASSRGLAGVSYEQYF.